This T cell receptor (beta chain) was observed in a study of shared clonotypes between healthy human individuals. V shed 3 bases, J shed 0 bases, and the junction held 11 bases outside the gene matches. CDR3 length: 18 amino acids. Splitting the CD4+ cells yielded a CD45RA+ naive subset and a CD45RA-negative memory subset. Of note for this clone: Its specificity is not known.

Over several immunoSEQ plates, each subset's genomic DNA was distributed in even portions. In the sorted-subset replicate PCRs, around 0.2 ug DNA, tens of thousands of T cell genomes, was used. Data came from immunoSEQ multiplex PCR; TCRdb stores just in-frame clones and leaves some out. The data contain millions of clones, roughly 92% of them singletons. Study-level results: A generally larger estimated richness was seen in naive subsets than in memory subsets.

The V call is TRBV23-1, the J call TRBJ1-5; 7 bases are a match to TRBD1. TRBV23-1 is known as an ORF, though its function is uncertain. The TCR comes from a man in his late teens or twenties in good health. What was sequenced was naive CD4+ T cells sorted from blood. Subset denoted: CD45RA+ positively selected. CDR3 sequence: CASSHIPGQTYSNQPQHF. The DNA for the CDR3 is TGCGCCAGCAGTCATATCCCGGGACAGACGTATAGCAATCAGCCCCAGCATTTT.